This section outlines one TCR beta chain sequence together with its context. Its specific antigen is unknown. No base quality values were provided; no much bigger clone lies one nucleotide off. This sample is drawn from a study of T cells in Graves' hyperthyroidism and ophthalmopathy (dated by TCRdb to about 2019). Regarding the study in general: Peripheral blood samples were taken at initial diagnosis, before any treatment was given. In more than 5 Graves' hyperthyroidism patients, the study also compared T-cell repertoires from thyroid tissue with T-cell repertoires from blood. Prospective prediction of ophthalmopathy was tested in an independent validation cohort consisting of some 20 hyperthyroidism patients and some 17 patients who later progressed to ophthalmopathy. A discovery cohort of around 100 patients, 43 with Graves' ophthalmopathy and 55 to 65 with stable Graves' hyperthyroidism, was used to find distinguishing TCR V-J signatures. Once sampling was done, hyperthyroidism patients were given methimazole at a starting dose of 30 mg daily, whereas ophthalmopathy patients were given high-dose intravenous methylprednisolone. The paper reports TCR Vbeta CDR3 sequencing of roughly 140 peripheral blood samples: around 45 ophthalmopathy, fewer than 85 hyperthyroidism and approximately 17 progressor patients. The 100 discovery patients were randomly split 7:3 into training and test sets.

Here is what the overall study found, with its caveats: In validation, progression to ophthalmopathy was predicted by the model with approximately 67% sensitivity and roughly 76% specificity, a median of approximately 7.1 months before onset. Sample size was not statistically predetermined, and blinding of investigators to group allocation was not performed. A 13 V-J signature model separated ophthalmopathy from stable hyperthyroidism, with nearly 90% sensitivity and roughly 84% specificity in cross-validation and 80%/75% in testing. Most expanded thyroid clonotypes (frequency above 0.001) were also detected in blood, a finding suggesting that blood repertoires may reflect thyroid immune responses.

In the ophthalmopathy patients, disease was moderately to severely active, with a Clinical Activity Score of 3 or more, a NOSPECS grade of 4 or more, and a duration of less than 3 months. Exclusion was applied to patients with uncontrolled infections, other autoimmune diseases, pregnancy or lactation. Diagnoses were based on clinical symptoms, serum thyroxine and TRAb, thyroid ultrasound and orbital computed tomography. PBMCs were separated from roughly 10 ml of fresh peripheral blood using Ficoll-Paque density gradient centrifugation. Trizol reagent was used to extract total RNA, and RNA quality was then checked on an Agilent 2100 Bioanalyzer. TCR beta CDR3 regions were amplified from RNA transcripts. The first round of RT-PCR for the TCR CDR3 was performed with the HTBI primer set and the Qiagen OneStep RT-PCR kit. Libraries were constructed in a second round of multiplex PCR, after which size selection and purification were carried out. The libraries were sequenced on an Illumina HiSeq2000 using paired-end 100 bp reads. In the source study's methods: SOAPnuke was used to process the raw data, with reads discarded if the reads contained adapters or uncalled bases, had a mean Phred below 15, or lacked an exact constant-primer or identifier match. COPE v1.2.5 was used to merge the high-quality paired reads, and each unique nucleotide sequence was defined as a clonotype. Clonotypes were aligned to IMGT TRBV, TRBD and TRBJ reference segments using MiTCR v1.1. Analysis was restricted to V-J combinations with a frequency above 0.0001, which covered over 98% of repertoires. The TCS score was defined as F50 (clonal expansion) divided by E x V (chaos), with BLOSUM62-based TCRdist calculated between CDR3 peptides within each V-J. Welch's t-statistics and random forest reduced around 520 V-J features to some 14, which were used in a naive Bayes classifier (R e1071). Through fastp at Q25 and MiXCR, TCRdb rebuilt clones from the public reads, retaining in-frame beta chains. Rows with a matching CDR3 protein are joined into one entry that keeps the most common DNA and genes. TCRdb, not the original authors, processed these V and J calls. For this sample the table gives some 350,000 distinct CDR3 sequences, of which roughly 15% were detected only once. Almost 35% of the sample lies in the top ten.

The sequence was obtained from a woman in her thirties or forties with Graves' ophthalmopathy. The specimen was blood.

The CDR3 region has the sequence CASSLGPSGSLDTQYF. The sequenced DNA: TGTGCCAGCAGCTTAGGCCCTAGCGGGAGCTTAGATACGCAGTATTTT. This sequence uses TRBV7-9 and TRBJ2-3, and 10 bases in between align with TRBD2. V loses 1 base at its end and J loses 5 bases; junction bases beyond the gene matches: 6. From the cysteine through the phenylalanine, the CDR3 covers 16 amino acids. Only the CDR3 part of the read is kept: 48 bases, read in frame from the first base. The germline V gene (reference sequence) sets CDR1 to SEHNR and CDR2 to FQNEAQ. Joined to the reference TRBV7-9 and TRBJ2-3 proteins, this CDR3 gives the full variable domain: DTGVSQNPRHKITKRGQNVTFRCDPISEHNRLYWYRQTLGQGPEFLTYFQNEAQLEKSRLLSDRFSAERPKGSFSTLEIQRTEQGDSAMYLCASSLGPSGSLDTQYFGPGTRLTVL.